The 16 T cell receptor beta chains reported below all come from one sample, sequenced in a study of blood T cell repertoires in COVID-19. Assay used: immunoSEQ multiplex PCR; TCRdb lists only in-frame clones, some missing. The sample carries more than 95,000 clones, approximately 85% recorded once. Sequencing input: peripheral blood. These receptor sequences come from a human donor in a cohort sampled during active COVID-19.

The chain's CDR3 is CASSFQAGPYEQYF. CDR3 DNA: TGTGCCAGCAGTTTTCAGGCAGGCCCCTACGAGCAGTACTTC. This rearrangement joins TRBV28 to TRBJ2-7, with D unresolved. The CDR3 has 14 amino acids. CDR1 and CDR2 (germline): MDHEN, SYDVKM. V lost 3 bases and J lost 2, with 11 bases in between.

The chain recombines TRBV6-5 with TRBJ2-1; D ambiguous. The CDR3 loop spans 13 amino acids. V gave up 6 bases and J gave up 7 bases, with 13 bases separating them. Germline values: CDR1 MNHEY, CDR2 SVGAGI. The CDR3 reads CASSRGVANEQFF. In DNA form, the CDR3 reads TGTGCCAGCAGCCGCGGAGTTGCTAATGAGCAGTTCTTC.

The chain carries TRBV14 and TRBJ1-2, with TRBD1 matching 9 bases. Germline trimming cut 0 bases from V and 4 bases from J; bases unmatched to any gene: 0. The CDR3 is made up of 14 amino acids. Per the germline V gene, CDR1 is SGHDN and CDR2 is FVKESK. The CDR3 bases are TGTGCCAGCAGCCAAGAGACAGGGGGCTATGGCTACACCTTC. This codes for CASSQETGGYGYTF.

A few counts support this clone. This chain uses TRBV28 with TRBJ1-2; D is undetermined. Trimming pared 5 bases from V and 3 bases from J, leaving 7 bases between. The CDR3 sequence is 12 residues long. CDR1 is MDHEN, CDR2 SYDVKM, per germline. The CDR3 DNA follows: TGTGCCAGCAGTAAAAGAGACTATGGCTACACCTTC. Translated: CASSKRDYGYTF.

There are a few counts of this clone. V usage is TRBV6-2 or TRBV6-3 and J usage is TRBJ2-7; D might be TRBD2 (6 bases). The germline V gene has CDR1 MNHEY and CDR2 SVGEGT. Trimming removed 1 base at V and 3 bases at J, with 13 bases between. The CDR3 runs 15 residues. CDR3 sequence (DNA): TGTGCCAGCAGTTACTTGGGGGGAACCTTCTACGAGCAGTACTTC. It is translated as CASSYLGGTFYEQYF.

The rearrangement uses TRBV13 and TRBJ2-1; 8 nucleotides line up with TRBD2. The V segment lost 3 bases and the J segment 8 bases; nucleotides outside the gene matches: 9. This CDR3 is built from 15 residues. Germline V gene data show CDR1 as PRHDT and CDR2 as FYEKMQ (reference sequence). The CDR3 is CASSFASGSVYEQFF. In DNA, the CDR3 is TGTGCCAGCAGCTTTGCCAGCGGGAGCGTCTATGAGCAGTTCTTC. The complete variable domain, with remaining parts taken from reference TRBV13 and TRBJ2-1, reads AAGVIQSPRHLIKEKRETATLKCYPIPRHDTVYWYQQGPGQDPQFLISFYEKMQSDKGSIPDRFSAQQFSDYHSELNMSSLELGDSALYFCASSFASGSVYEQFFGPGTRLTVL.

The chain carries TRBV3-1 (or the pseudogene TRBV3-2) and TRBJ2-1; 7 bases fit TRBD2. Germline CDR1 reads LGHDT; CDR2 reads YNNKEL (reference sequence). The CDR3 is made up of 15 amino acids. The V and J ends lost 1 base and 5 bases, in that order; junction bases with no gene match: 5. The CDR3 reads CASSQVSSGDNEQFF. The CDR3 coding sequence is TGTGCCAGCAGCCAAGTATCTAGCGGCGACAATGAGCAGTTCTTC.

The chain joins TRBV6-4 to TRBJ2-1; 9 bases match TRBD2. CDR1 is MRHNA, CDR2 SNTAGT, per germline. V shed 5 bases, J shed 5 bases, and the junction held 4 bases outside the gene matches. This CDR3 is 14 amino acids long. CDR3 region: CASSSGLANNEQFF. CDR3 DNA: TGTGCCAGCAGTTCGGGACTAGCTAACAATGAGCAGTTCTTC.

V usage is TRBV7-9 and J usage is TRBJ2-1, with no clear D. From germline, CDR1 is SEHNR and CDR2 FQNEAQ (reference sequence). The V gene lost 1 base and the J gene lost 2 bases, with 15 bases spanning the gap. The CDR3 extends over 17 amino acids. The CDR3, as DNA: TGTGCCAGCAGCTTAGGTTTCAACAACAGAGCCTACAATGAGCAGTTCTTC. It specifies CASSLGFNNRAYNEQFF.

V gene TRBV4-1 combines with J gene TRBJ2-3, with D perhaps TRBD2 (6 bases). Germline CDR1 and CDR2: MGHRA and YSYEKL. This CDR3 comprises 15 residues. V dropped 2 bases and J dropped 3 bases, with 12 bases sitting between them. The CDR3 here is CASSQQSGSTDTQYF. CDR3 bases: TGCGCCAGCAGCCAACAAAGCGGGTCGACAGATACGCAGTATTTT.

The chain joins TRBV29-1 to TRBJ2-3; possible D gene TRBD1, 5 bases. The CDR3 has 14 residues. Germline loops: CDR1 SQVTM, CDR2 ANQGSEA. V was clipped by 7 bases and J by 3 bases, with 17 bases between them. CDR3 region: CSARGRVGTDTQYF. In DNA, the CDR3 is TGCAGCGCCCGAGGCAGGGTTGGGACAGATACGCAGTATTTT.

The V and J genes are TRBV27 and TRBJ1-2; D is possibly TRBD1 (5 bases). Trimming shortened V by 5 bases and J by 6 bases, and 13 bases separated the two germline ends. The CDR3 loop spans 13 amino acids. Germline lookup yields CDR1 MNHEY and CDR2 SMNVEV (reference sequence). In DNA form, the CDR3 reads TGTGCCAGCAGTGGACCAGGGCTGGATGGCTACACCTTC. It specifies CASSGPGLDGYTF.

V and J are TRBV10-3 and TRBJ2-7; D perhaps matches TRBD1 (6 bases). Per the germline V gene, CDR1 is ENHRY and CDR2 is SYGVKD. The CDR3 has 13 residues. V lost 4 bases, J lost 7 bases, and 14 bases lay in between. CDR3: CAISGQGLWEQYF. In DNA, the CDR3 is TGTGCCATCAGTGGGCAGGGGCTGTGGGAGCAGTACTTC.

CDR3 sequence (DNA): TGTGCCAGCAAGCTACAGGGCGTCCGTGCCGATACGCAGTATTTT. Its protein is CASKLQGVRADTQYF. The chain carries TRBV27 and TRBJ2-3; TRBD1 might be the D (6 bases). The V and J ends lost 7 bases and 6 bases respectively, with 20 bases between them. CDR3 size: 15 residues. Per germline, CDR1 MNHEY and CDR2 SMNVEV (reference sequence).

V and J are TRBV28 and TRBJ2-3, with 12 bases lining up with TRBD2. The CDR3 sequence is 18 residues long. Germline V CDR1 and CDR2: MDHEN, SYDVKM. V was clipped by 1 base and J by 0 bases; unmatched bases: 5. CDR3 amino acids: CASSLSSGRALSTDTQYF. CDR3 bases: TGTGCCAGCAGTTTATCTAGCGGGAGGGCCCTCAGCACAGATACGCAGTATTTT.

The chain combines TRBV7-6 with TRBJ2-3, with 10 bases matching TRBD2. Germline CDR1 is SGHVS and CDR2 is FNYEAQ. CDR3 length: 17 residues. Trimming at V came to 0 bases and at J to 4 bases, leaving 7 bases not matched to a gene. CDR3 coding DNA: TGTGCCAGCAGCTTAGCACTTGTCAGCGGGAGGGCAGATACGCAGTATTTT. It specifies CASSLALVSGRADTQYF.